The 10 T cell receptor beta chains given below trace back to one sample, sequenced in a study of T cells expressing NK-cell markers. TCRdb re-called the 5' RACE reads, yielding one record per CDR3 amino acid sequence without DNA. The repertoire table contains hundreds of thousands of distinct CDR3 sequences. The source material was blood T cells: a sorted CD56 or NKG2C T cell subset, CD4+ or CD8+ T cells, or bulk PBMC T cells (not recorded which). Every receptor here comes from a man younger than 30 in good health.

V and J are TRBV7-2 and TRBJ1-1. Germline V gene lookup returns CDR1 SGHTA and CDR2 FQGNSA. The CDR3 is 14 residues long. CDR3 sequence: CASSLGIWNTEAFF.

The chain is built from TRBV7-2 and TRBJ2-1; TCRdb gives TRBD1 as the D gene, but with no DNA this cannot be confirmed. Per germline, CDR1 SGHTA and CDR2 FQGNSA. The CDR3 contains 16 residues. CDR3 sequence reads: CASSESAGTDYNEQFF.

This chain uses TRBV28 with TRBJ2-7; absent DNA, TCRdb's TRBD1 call cannot be checked. The germline gives CDR1 MDHEN, CDR2 SYDVKM. The CDR3 is 18 amino acids. The CDR3 reads CASSLTMMRQAGSYEQYF.

The gene calls are TRBV5-3 and TRBJ2-6. TRBV5-3 is sorted into the ORF group, with uncertain function. The CDR3 runs 17 residues. The CDR3 sequence is CASSAPPRVSGANVLTF.

This sequence joins TRBV15 and TRBJ2-1; TCRdb's assignment of TRBD2 cannot be checked, as there is no DNA. CDR1 is LNHNV and CDR2 is YYDKDF in the germline V gene (reference sequence). The CDR3 runs 15 residues. The CDR3 loop reads CATSRGERASDEQFF.

V and J are TRBV27 and TRBJ2-7. This CDR3 is 14 amino acids long. Germline assignment: CDR1 MNHEY and CDR2 SMNVEV (reference sequence). The CDR3 here is CASSLFNSNYEQYF.

V gene TRBV7-6 combines with J gene TRBJ1-1; TCRdb's D gene call, TRBD1, goes unchecked for lack of DNA. Germline CDR1 and CDR2: SGHVS and FNYEAQ. CDR3 size: 13 residues. The CDR3 is CASSKQENTEAFF.

The rearrangement joins TRBV4-1 to TRBJ1-4. The CDR3 totals 15 residues. CDR1 MGHRA and CDR2 YSYEKL come from the germline V gene. CDR3 amino acids: CASSQILVIYEKLFF.

The chain has TRBV7-2 and TRBJ2-7; the TRBD1 assignment by TCRdb is unverifiable without DNA. Germline-derived CDR1 and CDR2 are SGHTA and FQGNSA. The CDR3 sequence is 15 residues long. The CDR3 loop is CASSQPKRDWDEQYF.

Here the CDR3 reads CASSPAGSGRFEQFF. The chain employs TRBV7-3 and TRBJ2-1; without DNA, the TCRdb call of TRBD2 cannot be checked. Germline CDR1 and CDR2: SGHTA and FQGTGA. The CDR3 loop spans 15 amino acids.